The rows below give T cell receptor beta chains drawn from one sample of a study of radiotherapy plus CTLA-4 blockade in lung cancer. Only in-frame clones appear in the TCRdb table, and some are missing; sequencing was by immunoSEQ multiplex PCR. The sample holds about 110,000 clones, over 75% seen once. This sample comprised peripheral blood, obtained from a patient treated with radiotherapy plus ipilimumab. Receptor source: a human donor with non-small cell lung cancer that progressed on radiotherapy plus ipilimumab. Some clones in this sample may be carry-over from other donors' samples. Both conserved end residues are part of each CDR3. Fields, in order: J gene, clone size, V gene, D gene, CDR3 protein, CDR3 DNA. A D gene is named only where the DNA matches it firmly. Not every row has a clone size; where given, it reads once, few, many or a size class.

TRBJ2-7	.	TRBV4-1	TRBD1	CASSQSGSDRGLEQYF	TGCGCCAGCAGCCAGTCGGGCTCGGACAGGGGGCTCGAGCAGTACTTC
TRBJ2-5	.	TRBV7-7	.	CASSLGTVQETQYF	TGTGCTAGCAGCTTGGGGACTGTACAAGAGACCCAGTACTTC
TRBJ2-3	.	TRBV7-2	TRBD2	CASSLVGSGGPTDTQYF	TGTGCCAGCAGCTTAGTCGGTAGCGGGGGACCCACAGATACGCAGTATTTT
TRBJ2-5	.	TRBV27	.	CASSPRGAGETQYF	TGTGCCAGCAGTCCTCGGGGGGCGGGAGAGACCCAGTACTTC
TRBJ1-5	.	TRBV7-8	.	CASSSVGQGSNQPQHF	TGTGCCAGCAGCTCGGTGGGGCAGGGCTCCAATCAGCCCCAGCATTTT
TRBJ1-5	.	TRBV10-3	.	CAINADVGQPQHF	TGTGCCATCAATGCAGATGTGGGTCAGCCCCAGCATTTT
TRBJ2-3	.	TRBV9	TRBD2	CASSILAGGITDTQYF	TGTGCCAGCAGCATTTTAGCGGGGGGAATCACAGATACGCAGTATTTT
TRBJ2-2	.	TRBV5-1	TRBD2	CASRPRGGQVSSGTGELFF	TGCGCCAGCAGACCCCGGGGGGGCCAGGTTTCGTCGGGCACCGGGGAGCTGTTTTTT
TRBJ2-1	.	TRBV11-2	.	CASSLGITVNEQFF	TGTGCCAGCAGCTTAGGGATCACAGTTAATGAGCAGTTCTTC
TRBJ1-4	once	TRBV9	TRBD1	CASSVGTGARKLFF	TGTGCCAGCAGCGTTGGGACAGGGGCACGAAAACTGTTTTTT
TRBJ1-1	.	TRBV19	.	CASSPILKTGLNTEAFF	TGTGCCAGTAGTCCGATCCTTAAGACAGGCTTGAACACTGAAGCTTTCTTT
TRBJ1-6	.	TRBV4-3	.	CASSQDPEDLYNSPLHF	TGCGCCAGCAGCCAAGATCCCGAAGACCTTTATAATTCACCCCTCCACTTT
TRBJ1-1	.	TRBV28	.	CASSPTHRDGVLGF	TGTGCCAGCAGCCCCACTCACCGGGACGGCGTCCTCGGGTTT
TRBJ2-7	.	TRBV4-2	TRBD1	CASSQIFPGQGGYEQYF	TGTGCCAGCAGCCAGATTTTCCCGGGACAGGGGGGATACGAGCAGTACTTC
TRBJ1-1	.	TRBV11-3	.	CASSLGRNTEAFF	TGTGCCAGCAGCTTAGGGCGGAACACTGAAGCTTTCTTT
TRBJ2-7	.	TRBV5-1	TRBD1	CASSPGTADYEQYF	TGCGCCAGCAGCCCCGGGACAGCGGACTACGAGCAGTACTTC
TRBJ1-5	.	TRBV10-3	.	CAISGPRTPQHF	TGTGCCATCTCCGGACCTAGAACCCCCCAGCATTTT